These 28 T cell receptor beta chains originate from one sample sequenced in a study of blood T cell repertoires in COVID-19. Clones were read by immunoSEQ multiplex PCR, and TCRdb kept only the in-frame ones, dropping some. The sample yields about 75,000 clones, 86% seen once. The specimen was peripheral blood. These receptors were taken from an elderly man with COVID-19, enrolled during active disease.

The genes are TRBV7-2 and TRBJ1-3; D is unresolved. Looked up from germline, CDR1 is SGHTA and CDR2 is FQGNSA. V was trimmed by 0 bases and J by 0 bases, leaving 9 bases between them. CDR3 size: 16 residues. CDR3 sequence reads: CASSLAGRNSGNTIYF. CDR3 nucleotides: TGTGCCAGCAGCTTAGCAGGCAGGAACTCTGGAAACACCATATATTTT.

CDR3 nucleotide sequence: TGCGCCAGCAGCTTCCGGACAGGGGACTACGAGCAGTACTTC. Encoded protein: CASSFRTGDYEQYF. The J gene is TRBJ2-7, the V gene TRBV4-1, with 9 bases identical to TRBD1. The germline gives CDR1 MGHRA, CDR2 YSYEKL. V shed 5 bases, J shed 3 bases, and the junction held 5 bases outside the gene matches. The CDR3 is 14 residues long.

The chain combines TRBV27 with TRBJ2-7; a weak D match, TRBD2 (6 bases). Trimming left V 3 bases short and J 3 bases short, with 9 bases between. Germline lookup yields CDR1 MNHEY and CDR2 SMNVEV (reference sequence). The CDR3 contains 13 residues. CDR3 sequence reads: CASSLGLRYEQYF. The CDR3 DNA reads TGTGCCAGCAGTTTGGGACTCCGCTACGAGCAGTACTTC.

CDR3 region: CASSRTSGEIYNEQFF. CDR3 nucleotides: TGTGCCAGTAGTAGGACTAGCGGGGAAATCTACAATGAGCAGTTCTTC. The chain recombines TRBV19 with TRBJ2-1; TRBD2 matches at 12 bases. Germline CDR1 is LNHDA and CDR2 is SQIVND (reference sequence). This CDR3 is 16 amino acids long. V was clipped by 4 bases and J by 3 bases; unmatched bases: 4.

The chain uses TRBV5-1 and TRBJ2-2, with 7 positions matching TRBD2. V lost 3 bases to trimming and J lost 3 bases; unmatched junction nucleotides: 2. The CDR3 loop spans 14 amino acids. The V gene's germline CDR1 is SGHRS and CDR2 YFSETQ. The DNA for the CDR3 is TGCGCCAGCAGCTCGGGGGGATACACCGGGGAGCTGTTTTTT. Translation gives CASSSGGYTGELFF.

The chain joins TRBV15 to TRBJ1-5; maybe TRBD1 (6 bases). Looked up from germline, CDR1 is LNHNV and CDR2 is YYDKDF (reference sequence). The length of the CDR3 is 18 residues. With 0 bases removed from V and 0 bases from J, the gap between germline ends came to 15 bases. The CDR3 region has the DNA TGTGCCACCAGCAGAGAGGTGGGGGCAAGGGATAGCAATCAGCCCCAGCATTTT. Residues: CATSREVGARDSNQPQHF.

The J gene is TRBJ1-2, the V gene TRBV7-2, with 7 bases identical to TRBD1. This CDR3 region has 14 residues. Unmatched junction bases numbered 4, after V lost 4 bases and J lost 2 bases. The germline gives CDR1 SGHTA, CDR2 FQGNSA. The CDR3 DNA follows: TGTGCCAGCAGCTGGCTACAGGGGAACTATGGCTACACCTTC. Translation gives CASSWLQGNYGYTF.

The chain couples TRBV11-2 to TRBJ1-1, with D perhaps matching TRBD1 (5 bases). This CDR3 has 15 residues. The germline gives CDR1 SGHAT, CDR2 FQNNGV. Trimming stripped 1 base from V and 1 base from J, with 10 bases between. CDR3 sequence (DNA): TGTGCCAGCAGCTTAGGAGGACATTCGAACACTGAAGCTTTCTTT. It specifies CASSLGGHSNTEAFF.

This clone appeared once. The chain has TRBV6-5 and TRBJ1-1; D unclear. Trimming took 5 bases from V and 2 from J, leaving 15 bases between them. The CDR3 has 15 residues. CDR1 and CDR2 (germline): MNHEY, SVGAGI. This CDR3 is CASSTYPGSNTEAFF. As DNA, the CDR3 is TGTGCCAGCAGTACCTACCCGGGAAGTAACACTGAAGCTTTCTTT.

CDR3 nucleotide sequence: TGTGCCAGCTCGGGACTCTACAACACTGAAGCTTTCTTT. This encodes CASSGLYNTEAFF. The chain links TRBV6-5 to TRBJ1-1; D is perhaps TRBD1 (5 bases). Germline assignment: CDR1 MNHEY and CDR2 SVGAGI. The CDR3 has 13 residues. Trimming took 8 bases from V and 2 from J, leaving 12 bases between them.

The J gene is TRBJ1-1, the V gene TRBV19; TRBD1 matches at 7 bases. The CDR3 extends over 14 amino acids. Germline trimming cut 6 bases from V and 4 bases from J; bases unmatched to any gene: 8. The germline gives CDR1 LNHDA, CDR2 SQIVND (reference sequence). Here the CDR3 DNA reads TGTGCCAGTAGCCCGACAGGGATGGTCACTGAAGCTTTCTTT. Its protein product is CASSPTGMVTEAFF.

V gene TRBV7-7 combines with J gene TRBJ2-1; TRBD1 matches 7 bases. J was trimmed by 8 bases and V by 4 bases; bases with no gene match: 5. The CDR3 covers 13 residues. CDR1 SSHAT and CDR2 FNYEAQ come from the germline V gene (reference sequence). CDR3 protein: CASSSDRVHEQFF. As DNA, the CDR3 is TGTGCCAGCAGCTCCGACAGGGTCCATGAGCAGTTCTTC.

The genes are TRBV27 and TRBJ1-1; 7 positions match TRBD1. After removal of 6 bases from V and 3 bases from J, the junction contained 7 bases not matched to a gene. The CDR3 length is 14 residues. The germline V gene has CDR1 MNHEY and CDR2 SMNVEV (reference sequence). The CDR3 DNA reads as TGTGCCAGCAGACAAATAGACAGGGACACTGAAGCTTTCTTT. It is translated as CASRQIDRDTEAFF.

This clone was recorded once. This chain connects TRBV11-2 to TRBJ2-7; possible D gene TRBD2, 7 bases. The CDR3 length is 15 residues. Per germline, CDR1 SGHAT and CDR2 FQNNGV. V was clipped by 5 bases and J by 2 bases, with 16 bases between them. CDR3 amino acids: CASSMTGGPTYEQYF. The CDR3 DNA reads as TGTGCCAGCAGCATGACGGGGGGCCCCACCTACGAGCAGTACTTC.

The rearrangement links TRBV19 to TRBJ2-1, with D possibly matching TRBD1 (5 bases). Germline V gene lookup returns CDR1 LNHDA and CDR2 SQIVND (reference sequence). With 3 bases removed from V and 12 bases from J, the gap between germline ends came to 15 bases. The CDR3 consists of 13 residues. The CDR3, as DNA: TGTGCCAGTAGTATCTGGGGCCACCAAGTGCAGTTCTTC. Encoded protein: CASSIWGHQVQFF.

The genes are TRBV6-2 or TRBV6-3 and TRBJ2-3, with 8 positions matching TRBD1. This CDR3 spans 15 amino acids. Losses at the gene ends were 7 bases for V and 0 bases for J; bases not matched to a gene: 6. Germline assignment: CDR1 MNHEY and CDR2 SVGEGT. CDR3 coding DNA: TGTGCCAGCAACCCCAGGGGGCTAAGCACAGATACGCAGTATTTT. Protein sequence: CASNPRGLSTDTQYF.

The chain uses TRBV6-5 and TRBJ1-1; 7 bases fit TRBD1. Germline assignment: CDR1 MNHEY and CDR2 SVGAGI. With V trimmed by 7 bases and J by 1 base, 3 bases remained unmatched. This CDR3 contains 13 residues. DNA for the CDR3: TGTGCCAGCAATAGACAGGGGAACACTGAAGCTTTCTTT. Translating gives CASNRQGNTEAFF.

This chain links TRBV6-6 with TRBJ1-1; 10 bases are a match to TRBD1. The CDR3 loop spans 13 amino acids. Germline CDR1 is MNHNY and CDR2 is SVGAGI (reference sequence). V lost 8 bases to trimming and J lost 3 bases; unmatched junction nucleotides: 3. The CDR3 reads CASGDRGYTEAFF. DNA for the CDR3: TGTGCCAGCGGGGACAGGGGCTACACTGAAGCTTTCTTT.

The V gene is TRBV7-2, the J gene TRBJ2-3, with TRBD2 matching 8 bases. V lost 7 bases to trimming and J lost 5 bases; unmatched junction nucleotides: 11. CDR1 and CDR2 from the germline V gene are SGHTA and FQGNSA. The CDR3 length is 15 residues. The CDR3 nucleotides read TGTGCCAGCACCCTTGCCCGGGGGGGCCGAGATACGCAGTATTTT. Protein product: CASTLARGGRDTQYF.

V usage is TRBV3-1 (or the pseudogene TRBV3-2) and J usage is TRBJ1-2; weak D call: TRBD1 (5 bases). Germline V gene sequence: CDR1 LGHDT, CDR2 YNNKEL (reference sequence). CDR3 length: 14 amino acids. V was clipped by 0 bases and J by 4 bases, with 9 bases between them. The CDR3 is CASSQDLTAYGYTF. CDR3 coding DNA: TGTGCCAGCAGCCAAGATCTGACAGCCTATGGCTACACCTTC.

This chain joins TRBV7-3 and TRBJ2-2; D call uncertain. The CDR3 is 14 residues long. Deletions cut 5 bases from V and 3 bases from J, with 10 bases between. Germline CDR1 and CDR2: SGHTA and FQGTGA. The DNA of the CDR3 is TGTGCCAGCAGCCCCCGGTCGTACACCGGGGAGCTGTTTTTT. Protein: CASSPRSYTGELFF.

This sequence joins TRBV27 and TRBJ2-7, with D possibly TRBD2 on 5 matching bases. Deletions cut 9 bases from V and 1 base from J, with 19 bases between. Germline CDR1 and CDR2: MNHEY and SMNVEV (reference sequence). The CDR3 is 15 amino acids. CDR3 amino acids: CASARSGGVSYEQYF. The CDR3 DNA sequence: TGTGCCAGTGCGCGGAGCGGTGGGGTTTCCTACGAGCAGTACTTC.

The V gene is TRBV6-5, the J gene TRBJ1-2; 9 bases align to TRBD1. The CDR3 totals 12 residues. V lost 4 bases, J lost 8 bases, and 2 bases stayed unmatched. The germline V gene encodes CDR1 MNHEY and CDR2 SVGAGI. CDR3 region: CASSFGTGGYTF. DNA for the CDR3: TGTGCCAGCAGTTTCGGGACAGGGGGCTACACCTTC.

V usage is TRBV5-4 and J usage is TRBJ2-2; TRBD1 agrees at 9 bases. This CDR3 has 14 amino acids. Germline-derived CDR1 and CDR2 are SGHNT and YYREEE (reference sequence). V gave up 4 bases and J gave up 7 bases; unmatched junction bases: 5. The CDR3: CASSQQGAGGELFF. In nucleotides, the CDR3 is TGTGCCAGCAGCCAACAGGGGGCTGGCGGGGAGCTGTTTTTT.

This clone was detected only once. The sample holds other DNA sequences that translate to the same CDR3. The chain is built from TRBV18 and TRBJ1-5; 7 nucleotides line up with TRBD1. V dropped 6 bases and J dropped 2; count of bases not matched to a gene: 4. The germline V gene has CDR1 KGHSH and CDR2 LQKENI. The CDR3 runs 14 residues. The CDR3 loop is CASSPTGGNQPQHF. CDR3 bases: TGTGCCAGCTCGCCTACAGGGGGCAATCAGCCCCAGCATTTT.

The genes are TRBV7-9 and TRBJ1-1; no clear D. CDR1 and CDR2 from the germline V gene are SEHNR and FQNEAQ (reference sequence). V lost 3 bases, J lost 1 base, and 6 bases lay in between. There are 13 residues in the CDR3. The CDR3 loop reads CASSFESNTEAFF. The CDR3 DNA sequence: TGTGCCAGCAGCTTCGAGTCGAACACTGAAGCTTTCTTT.

This sequence joins TRBV19 and TRBJ1-1, with no clear D. V dropped 1 base and J dropped 1 base, with 10 bases sitting between them. The CDR3 sequence is 15 residues long. CDR1 and CDR2 from the germline V gene are LNHDA and SQIVND (reference sequence). The CDR3 spells CASSIGPRKNTEAFF. The DNA for the CDR3 is TGTGCCAGTAGTATAGGCCCCAGGAAGAACACTGAAGCTTTCTTT.

The genes are TRBV9 and TRBJ2-1; 7 bases match TRBD1. The CDR3 is 15 residues long. Trimming cost V 2 bases and J 9 bases; bases outside gene matches: 11. The V gene's germline CDR1 is SGDLS and CDR2 YYNGEE. The CDR3 spells CASSVLDRPRGEQFF. CDR3 in DNA: TGTGCCAGCAGCGTGTTGGACAGGCCGAGGGGTGAGCAGTTCTTC.